What follows are 9 T cell receptor beta chains derived from one specimen sequenced in a study of CD8+ T cells in alopecia areata. RNA extraction was followed by reverse transcription into cDNA, which acted as the sequencing template. Using immunoSEQ multiplex PCR, the repertoire was profiled, and TCRdb retains in-frame clones only, with some absent. The table shows 200,000 to 250,000 clones, with approximately 52% occurring only once. The sample in question was CD4+ T cells sorted from blood, obtained at week 0. Receptors originate from a human donor with alopecia areata.

The gene calls are TRBV13 and TRBJ2-1; D might be TRBD2 (6 bases). This CDR3 has 16 amino acids. From germline, CDR1 is PRHDT and CDR2 FYEKMQ (reference sequence). V was shortened by 5 bases and J by 0 bases, with 14 bases between the two germline ends. DNA of the CDR3: TGTGCCAGCAGCCCCAGGGTCGGGAGCTCCTACAATGAGCAGTTCTTC. Residues: CASSPRVGSSYNEQFF.

V and J are TRBV4-1 and TRBJ2-3, with 11 bases aligning to TRBD2. The CDR3 is 16 amino acids. V lost 1 base, J lost 4 bases, and 4 bases stayed unmatched. The germline CDR1 and CDR2 sequences are MGHRA and YSYEKL. CDR3 DNA: TGCGCCAGCAGCCAAGGTAGCGGGGGGGCAGCAGATACGCAGTATTTT. It translates to CASSQGSGGAADTQYF.

This sequence joins TRBV19 and TRBJ1-2, with D perhaps TRBD1 (5 bases). The CDR3 is 15 amino acids. Germline lookup yields CDR1 LNHDA and CDR2 SQIVND (reference sequence). The V gene lost 5 bases and the J gene lost 3 bases, with 16 bases spanning the gap. Here the CDR3 reads CASSVRPGRHYGYTF. The CDR3 DNA reads as TGTGCCAGTAGTGTAAGACCGGGACGGCACTATGGCTACACCTTC.

The V call is TRBV4-1, the J call TRBJ1-1; D is ambiguous. The CDR3 covers 17 residues. Trimming stripped 0 bases from V and 1 base from J, with 15 bases between. CDR1 and CDR2 (germline): MGHRA, YSYEKL. The chain's CDR3 is CASSQDGGRAGNTEAFF. The CDR3 bases are TGCGCCAGCAGCCAAGATGGCGGAAGGGCGGGGAACACTGAAGCTTTCTTT.

The rearrangement links TRBV30 to TRBJ2-7, with D perhaps TRBD1 (5 bases). With 3 bases removed from V and 7 bases from J, the gap between germline ends came to 16 bases. Germline V lookup: CDR1 GTSNPN, CDR2 SVGIG (reference sequence). This CDR3 is 13 amino acids long. CDR3 in amino acids: CAWRRQLSREQYF. DNA of the CDR3: TGTGCCTGGAGACGACAGCTTTCACGGGAGCAGTACTTC. The full variable domain, with the rest looked up from reference TRBV30 and TRBJ2-7, is SQTIHQWPATLVQPVGSPLSLECTVEGTSNPNLYWYRQAAGRGLQLLFYSVGIGQISSEVPQNLSASRPQDRQFILSSKKLLLSDSGFYLCAWRRQLSREQYFGPGTRLTVT.

The rearrangement uses TRBV7-9 and TRBJ1-2; TRBD1 agrees at 8 bases. V trimming: 4 bases; J trimming: 6 bases; junction bases outside the gene matches: 4. Germline V lookup: CDR1 SEHNR, CDR2 FQNEAQ (reference sequence). CDR3 length equals 13 residues. The CDR3 loop reads CASSSTGEDGYTF. The DNA for the CDR3 is TGTGCCAGCAGCTCGACAGGGGAAGATGGCTACACCTTC.

The gene calls are TRBV7-2 and TRBJ1-2; D is unresolved. The CDR3 is made up of 14 amino acids. Germline V CDR1 and CDR2: SGHTA, FQGNSA. V lost 5 bases and J 5 bases, leaving 15 bases between the germline ends. The CDR3 coding sequence is TGTGCCAGCAGCCGAGAGATGAATCGGTATGGCTACACCTTC. The encoded protein is CASSREMNRYGYTF.

In DNA form, the CDR3 reads TGCAGCGTTTCCTATGGTGGGGGGCGAGATCAGCCCCAGCATTTT. Its translation: CSVSYGGGRDQPQHF. This chain joins TRBV29-1 and TRBJ1-5; weak D call: TRBD1 (6 bases). Germline CDR1 reads SQVTM; CDR2 reads ANQGSEA. V shed 5 bases and J shed 5 bases, with 19 bases lying between them. This CDR3 is built from 15 residues.

V and J are TRBV29-1 and TRBJ2-3, with TRBD1 matching 7 bases. CDR1 and CDR2 (germline): SQVTM, ANQGSEA. V lost 4 bases to trimming and J lost 5 bases; unmatched junction nucleotides: 18. This CDR3 region has 17 residues. CDR3: CSVVHRGTLNWGDTQYF. The CDR3 coding sequence is TGCAGCGTTGTGCACAGGGGAACTCTTAATTGGGGAGATACGCAGTATTTT.